Many counts were recorded for the clone carrying this T cell receptor (beta chain). The data stem from a study of T-cell memory formation after mild COVID-19. MiXCR was run by TCRdb on the 5' RACE reads, yielding one entry per CDR3 protein. The table records a few hundred thousand distinct CDR3 sequences, approximately 15% of them present only once. The CDR3 contains 16 residues. V was cut by 5 bases and J by 1 base, with 18 bases left in between. Looked up from germline, CDR1 is SGHNT and CDR2 is YYREEE (reference sequence). The chain is built from TRBV5-4 and TRBJ1-1, with D perhaps matching TRBD1 (6 bases). The receptor comes from a man between 18 and 35 years old who had mild COVID-19 (a few samples of this study predate the infection). Cell type and time point are not known. Sequencing input: PBMCs or a T cell subset sorted from them (not recorded which). The CDR3 spells CASRRIGGQKNTEAFF. As DNA, the CDR3 is TGTGCCAGCAGGCGCATAGGGGGACAAAAGAACACTGAAGCTTTCTTT.